This record covers a single TCR beta chain. This specimen comes from a study of T cell changes during pregnancy in multiple sclerosis. This table comes from immunoSEQ multiplex PCR, and its TCRdb copy is limited to in-frame clones, with some not included. The table includes approximately 89,000 clones, over 90% detected once. The CDR3 sequence is 15 residues long. The ends were cut back, 0 bases at V and 7 bases at J, with 13 bases in the middle. CDR1 is ENHRY and CDR2 is SYGVKD in the germline V gene. V is TRBV10-3 and J is TRBJ2-1, with D possibly matching TRBD2 (6 bases). The receptor's source is a female donor with multiple sclerosis, enrolled in a pregnancy study. The sample was peripheral blood, taken in the third trimester of pregnancy. The CDR3 coding sequence is TGTGCCATCAGTGAGTCCGGAGGGAGGAATAATGAGCAGTTCTTC. Its protein is CAISESGGRNNEQFF.